What follows is one TCR beta chain and its context. It lacks a known antigen. No quality values exist for individual bases; no much larger clone is one base distant. This entry is derived from a study of blood T cell repertoires in COVID-19 (dated by TCRdb to the early 2020s). A note on the overall study: Collaborator samples came from the United States, Italy and Spain and covered acute and convalescent phases of COVID-19. The material from the prospective study consisted of cDNA or gDNA derived from T cells, B-cell-depleted T cells, or PBMCs. Subjects who had been exposed to COVID-19, were actively infected with it, or had recovered from it provided the deeply sampled blood TCRbeta repertoires that made up the dataset. The repertoires were made available in a free public database intended to serve as a resource for research on the immune response to SARS-CoV-2. The samples were drawn from two sources: the first 160 participants of the ongoing ImmuneRACE study, and 1,000 to 1,500 subjects contributed by 6 global collaborators. A de-identified subject ID, COVID-19 status, age in years and sex were almost always included in the sample metadata. Where available, HLA class I and class II types were obtained from metadata supplied by the sample provider rather than from assay-based typing. General findings and caveats noted by the study authors: How much clinical and demographic metadata was included differed by source and by participant, and the metadata was provided uncurated.

TCRbeta CDR3 regions were amplified from genomic DNA by means of the immunoSEQ Assay, a bias-controlled multiplex PCR. The source study handled its data this way. The number of nucleated cells in each sample was estimated from the amplification of reference gene primers within the assay. To quantify the absolute abundance of each unique TCRbeta CDR3 rearrangement, sequence reads were collapsed and filtered. For each sample, productive Simpson clonality was calculated as the square root of Simpson's diversity index over productive rearrangements. What TCRdb holds here is the immuneACCESS table cut down to in-frame rearrangements. Part of the clones is not present; checked against another copy, under half of the missing clones reflect an unresolved V gene, and the others are unexplained. The DNA gave D and trimming, while V, J and clone size come from that table. The sample profile shows 150,000 to 200,000 clones; 86% of them were found once. Clones ranked in the top ten supply less than 3.5% of the sample.

Trimming costs V 6 bases and J 4 bases, and their ends lie 17 bases apart. The germline V gene specifies SQVTM as CDR1 and ANQGSEA as CDR2. The CDR3 spans 14 residues, from the cysteine through the phenylalanine. The kept DNA is CDR3 alone, 42 bases in frame from the first base. Whole blood was collected in K2EDTA tubes by collaborating institutions according to the institutions' own protocols. For TCRbeta analysis, collaborator samples were shipped as frozen whole blood, as isolated PBMCs, or as DNA extracted from either sample type. The sample consisted of peripheral blood. The chain is made from TRBV29-1 and TRBJ2-3; a weak D assignment points to TRBD1 (6 bases agree). This clonotype was obtained from a man in his 70s with acute or convalescent COVID-19. The encoded CDR3 is CSVVGTIIADTQYF. The DNA is as follows: TGCAGCGTAGTGGGGACAATTATCGCAGATACGCAGTATTTT.